The 14 T cell receptor beta chains listed next were all sequenced from one sample in a study of T cells in Graves' hyperthyroidism and ophthalmopathy. Amplified regions were TCR beta CDR3 sequences from RNA transcripts. HTBI primers were the set used in a first-round RT-PCR of the TCR CDR3. TCRdb fed the multiplex PCR reads into MiXCR, producing one record per CDR3 protein. The sample has under 300,000 distinct CDR3 sequences; around 15% are singletons. Sequenced: blood. All receptors come from a woman aged 45-65 years with Graves' hyperthyroidism that later progressed to Graves' ophthalmopathy.

The chain links TRBV5-7 to TRBJ2-3; 8 bases match TRBD2. TRBV5-7 is assigned to the ORF class and has an uncertain function. The CDR3 runs 17 residues. V lost 3 bases, J lost 1 base, and 10 bases stayed unmatched. CDR3 loop: CASSSPEREIGTDTQYF. In DNA form, the CDR3 reads TGTGCCAGCAGCTCCCCTGAGCGGGAGATCGGCACAGATACGCAGTATTTT.

This clonotype was observed a few times. The chain couples TRBV15 to TRBJ2-2; tentatively, D is TRBD2 (5 bases). From germline, CDR1 is LNHNV and CDR2 YYDKDF (reference sequence). Trimming removed 0 bases from V and 0 bases from J, with 8 bases in between. The CDR3 spans 16 residues. The DNA of the CDR3 is TGTGCCACCAGCAGAGATTGGGGAGCGAACACCGGGGAGCTGTTTTTT. It specifies CATSRDWGANTGELFF.

This clonotype was detected once. A read error may be the cause here, since a much bigger clone is one base away. The V gene is TRBV25-1, the J gene TRBJ2-1, with D unresolved. In germline, CDR1 is MGHDK, CDR2 SYGVNS. This CDR3 spans 14 amino acids. CDR3: CASSEYWRGNEQLF. The CDR3 DNA reads TGTGCCAGCAGTGAATATTGGCGAGGCAATGAGCAGCTCTTC.

Ten or more counts support this clonotype. This chain connects TRBV6-1 to TRBJ1-2; D is unclear. V lost 6 bases, J lost 1 base, and 18 bases lay in between. This CDR3 spans 16 amino acids. From germline, CDR1 is MNHNS and CDR2 SASEGT. The CDR3 nucleotides read TGTGCCAGCAGAGCGGATCCCGCGGGATTTAACTATGGCTACACCTTC. Its protein product is CASRADPAGFNYGYTF.

The genes are TRBV2 and TRBJ2-7; D unclear. This CDR3 spans 15 amino acids. V lost 4 bases, J lost 2 bases, and 15 bases lay in between. The germline CDR1 and CDR2 sequences are SNHLY and FYNNEI. The CDR3 sequence is CASSGILPTPYEQYF. For the CDR3, the DNA is TGTGCCAGCAGTGGTATACTTCCAACTCCCTACGAGCAGTACTTC.

Ten or more counts support this clonotype. The chain joins TRBV27 to TRBJ2-1; 13 bases map to TRBD2. J lost 0 bases, V lost 7 bases, and 12 bases had no gene match. Germline V gene sequence: CDR1 MNHEY, CDR2 SMNVEV (reference sequence). This CDR3 has 19 residues. The CDR3 DNA follows: TGTGCCAGCACCAAGACTAGCGGGAGGCTCGATAGCTCCTACAATGAGCAGTTCTTC. Translating gives CASTKTSGRLDSSYNEQFF.

In its sample, this clonotype was seen many times. The CDR3 coding sequence is TGCAGTGCCCCACGGCGGGTTTCAAACAATGAGCAGTTCTTC. Protein product: CSAPRRVSNNEQFF. The V and J genes are TRBV20-1 and TRBJ2-1; the D gene is possibly TRBD2 (5 bases). Per the germline V gene, CDR1 is DFQATT and CDR2 is SNEGSKA (reference sequence). The CDR3 covers 14 residues. V dropped 6 bases and J dropped 5 bases, with 17 bases sitting between them.

This clonotype showed up many times. The V gene is TRBV2, the J gene TRBJ2-3; D gene unclear. Germline V CDR1 and CDR2: SNHLY, FYNNEI. V lost 6 bases to trimming and J lost 4 bases, with 17 bases between them. This CDR3 is built from 15 residues. CDR3 sequence reads: CASSPGPGGADTQYF. The CDR3 nucleotides are TGTGCCAGCAGCCCGGGCCCCGGCGGCGCAGATACGCAGTATTTT.

The rearrangement joins TRBV11-2 to TRBJ1-2, with D tentatively TRBD1 (6 bases). Per the germline V gene, CDR1 is SGHAT and CDR2 is FQNNGV. This CDR3 has 13 residues. The V end lost 4 bases, the J end lost 8 bases, and 14 bases lay between the germline ends. In DNA form, the CDR3 reads TGTGCCAGCAGCTCCCGGGACAACGTGGGCTACACCTTC. This gives the protein CASSSRDNVGYTF.

This clonotype was seen many times. V and J are TRBV10-3 and TRBJ1-4; no reliable D call. V lost 0 bases to trimming and J lost 5 bases, with 10 bases between them. The CDR3 extends over 15 amino acids. Germline values: CDR1 ENHRY, CDR2 SYGVKD. DNA of the CDR3: TGTGCCATCAGTGAGTCGGGCGGAAGCAATGAAAAACTGTTTTTT. The encoded protein is CAISESGGSNEKLFF.

This clonotype was detected only a few times. The chain employs TRBV11-1 and TRBJ1-6; D is perhaps TRBD1 (6 bases). Looked up from germline, CDR1 is SGHAT and CDR2 is FQDESV (reference sequence). V lost 1 base, J lost 7 bases, and 11 bases lay in between. The CDR3 has 15 residues. The CDR3 nucleotides are TGTGCCAGCAGCTTAGAGGCCAGGGGCAATTCACCCCTCCACTTT. Protein product: CASSLEARGNSPLHF.

This clonotype was counted many times. V and J are TRBV6-1 and TRBJ1-2, with 8 bases that match TRBD1. CDR3 length: 13 amino acids. Germline V gene sequence: CDR1 MNHNS, CDR2 SASEGT. Trimming at V came to 9 bases and at J to 8 bases, leaving 11 bases not matched to a gene. This CDR3 reads CASTAGGLWGYTF. The CDR3 DNA follows: TGTGCCAGTACGGCAGGGGGCTTGTGGGGCTACACCTTC.

In its sample, this clonotype was seen many times. V is TRBV20-1 and J is TRBJ1-4; D is uncertain. CDR1 and CDR2 from the germline V gene are DFQATT and SNEGSKA (reference sequence). The length of the CDR3 is 14 residues. Trimming stripped 0 bases from V and 4 bases from J, with 9 bases between. The CDR3 reads CSARDGRNNEKLFF. Here the CDR3 DNA reads TGCAGTGCTAGAGATGGGCGGAATAATGAAAAACTGTTTTTT.

This clonotype was seen many times. The rearrangement uses TRBV6-6 and TRBJ2-1; TRBD2 matches 12 bases. The CDR3 is 16 amino acids. Germline V CDR1 and CDR2: MNHNY, SVGAGI (reference sequence). The trim removed 0 bases at V and 9 bases at J, leaving 6 bases unmatched. The DNA for the CDR3 is TGTGCCAGCAGTTACTCTGTACTAGCGGGAGGTTCTGAGCAGTTCTTC. Protein sequence: CASSYSVLAGGSEQFF.